Shown below are 25 T cell receptor beta chains from a single sample sequenced in a study of vaccination and CD4 T cells after COVID-19. The treatment denotes: roughly 10-day PBMC culture with coronavirus spike peptide pools or control peptides (ViraFEST assay). No antigen has been assigned to these receptors. The Oncomine TCR Beta short-read assay was what sequenced the DNA obtained from cultured CD4+ T cells. TCRdb independently ran MiXCR on the PCR reads; one entry per CDR3 protein. The sample yields about 12,000 distinct CDR3 sequences, 35% to 45% seen once. Input material: cultured CD4+ T cells from blood. Receptors were obtained from a human donor with COVID-19.

This clonotype was found a few times. The V gene is TRBV7-2, the J gene TRBJ2-5, with TRBD1 matching over 8 bases. This CDR3 has 13 residues. The V gene's germline CDR1 is SGHTA and CDR2 FQGNSA. Trimming removed 6 bases from V and 7 bases from J; junction bases left unmatched: 7. CDR3 DNA: TGTGCCAGCAGTAGGACAGGGCCGGCGACCCAGTACTTC. It specifies CASSRTGPATQYF. The whole variable domain, remainder taken from reference TRBV7-2 and TRBJ2-5, is GAGVSQSPSNKVTEKGKDVELRCDPISGHTALYWYRQSLGQGLEFLIYFQGNSAPDKSGLPSDRFSAERTGGSVSTLTIQRTQQEDSAVYLCASSRTGPATQYFGPGTRLLVL.

The genes are TRBV18 and TRBJ2-7, with 9 bases matching TRBD1. This CDR3 has 14 amino acids. Trimming took 5 bases from V and 9 from J; bases not matched to a gene: 11. Germline CDR1 is KGHSH and CDR2 is LQKENI. The CDR3 DNA reads TGTGCCAGCTCAGGGGACAGGGTGCACCTCGGGCAGTACTTC. Translation: CASSGDRVHLGQYF.

The gene calls are TRBV7-9 and TRBJ1-3; maybe TRBD1 (5 bases). The CDR3 extends over 16 amino acids. Germline CDR1 SEHNR, CDR2 FQNEAQ (reference sequence). V lost 5 bases to trimming and J lost 0 bases, with 14 bases between them. CDR3 region: CASSNPGGISGNTIYF. CDR3 DNA sequence: TGTGCCAGCAGCAACCCCGGGGGGATCTCTGGAAACACCATATATTTT.

V is TRBV5-1 and J is TRBJ2-3, with TRBD2 matching 8 bases. The germline CDR1 and CDR2 sequences are SGHRS and YFSETQ. This CDR3 is built from 15 residues. Trimming removed 4 bases from V and 4 bases from J; junction bases left unmatched: 8. The CDR3 here is CASSGSGTRADTQYF. The CDR3 DNA is TGCGCCAGCAGCGGATCCGGGACTAGGGCAGATACGCAGTATTTT.

The chain has TRBV11-3 and TRBJ2-2, with no clear D. Germline CDR1 SGHNT, CDR2 YENEEA. The CDR3 loop spans 13 amino acids. V was clipped by 1 base and J by 6 bases, with 6 bases between them. DNA for the CDR3: TGTGCCAGCAGCTTAGGGCCGGCCGGGGAGCTGTTTTTT. This sequence encodes CASSLGPAGELFF.

This rearrangement joins TRBV24-1 to TRBJ1-2; D may be TRBD1 (5 bases). Germline CDR1 and CDR2: KGHDR and SFDVKD. The CDR3 spans 14 residues. Trimming cost V 7 bases and J 2 bases, with 13 bases left between them. The CDR3 loop is CATSRGRGNYGYTF. Written as DNA, the CDR3 is TGTGCCACCAGCCGGGGACGGGGGAACTATGGCTACACCTTC.

The chain has TRBV6-5 and TRBJ1-3, with a weak D call TRBD1 (5 bases). The ends were cut back, 0 bases at V and 4 bases at J, with 10 bases in the middle. The CDR3 loop spans 15 amino acids. CDR1 and CDR2 from the germline V gene are MNHEY and SVGAGI. Written as DNA, the CDR3 is TGTGCCAGCAGTTACTCCGGCGGGGACGGAAACACCATATATTTT. Amino acids: CASSYSGGDGNTIYF.

The sample holds a few counts of this clonotype. V and J are TRBV7-6 and TRBJ2-5; D remains ambiguous. Trimming stripped 1 base from V and 5 bases from J, with 17 bases between. CDR1 is SGHVS, CDR2 FNYEAQ, per germline. This CDR3 has 16 residues. As DNA, the CDR3 is TGTGCCAGCAGCTTAGGTGATTTTGGTTATGGGGAGACCCAGTACTTC. Its translation is CASSLGDFGYGETQYF.

This sequence joins TRBV11-2 and TRBJ2-1; 8 nucleotides agree with TRBD2. Unmatched junction bases numbered 6, after V lost 0 bases and J lost 8 bases. This CDR3 is 15 amino acids long. From germline, CDR1 is SGHAT and CDR2 FQNNGV. CDR3 nucleotides: TGTGCCAGCAGCTTAGATTGGGGTAGCGGGGATGAGCAGTTCTTC. Protein: CASSLDWGSGDEQFF.

This clonotype appeared a few times. V is TRBV7-9 and J is TRBJ2-2; D remains ambiguous. Germline-derived CDR1 and CDR2 are SEHNR and FQNEAQ (reference sequence). Trimming stripped 7 bases from V and 5 bases from J, with 8 bases between. The CDR3 consists of 12 residues. The CDR3 loop reads CASTPITGELFF. The CDR3 nucleotides are TGTGCCAGCACCCCCATTACCGGGGAGCTGTTTTTT.

The rearrangement uses TRBV11-2 and TRBJ1-4, with a tentative D call TRBD1 (6 bases). This CDR3 region has 14 residues. V was clipped by 3 bases and J by 10 bases, with 15 bases between them. In germline, CDR1 is SGHAT, CDR2 FQNNGV. The CDR3 DNA reads TGTGCCAGCAGCTTGCGGGGGGCAGGCAGAAAACTGTTTTTT. Encoded protein: CASSLRGAGRKLFF. Supplemented by reference TRBV11-2 and TRBJ1-4, the full variable domain reads EAGVAQSPRYKIIEKRQSVAFWCNPISGHATLYWYQQILGQGPKLLIQFQNNGVVDDSQLPKDRFSAERLKGVDSTLKIQPAKLEDSAVYLCASSLRGAGRKLFFGSGTQLSVL.

V and J are TRBV19 and TRBJ2-5; either TRBD1 or TRBD2 may supply D (5 bases each). Germline CDR1 is LNHDA and CDR2 is SQIVND (reference sequence). The CDR3 covers 15 residues. Trimming shortened V by 2 bases and J by 4 bases, and 14 bases separated the two germline ends. DNA for the CDR3: TGTGCCAGTAGTATATTTTTAGGTGGGGGAGAGACCCAGTACTTC. Protein sequence: CASSIFLGGGETQYF.

This clonotype is classed as medium-sized. CDR3 coding DNA: TGTGCCAGCAGCGCATACAGGGGGGCGAACACTGAAGCTTTCTTT. Translation: CASSAYRGANTEAFF. This sequence joins TRBV7-9 and TRBJ1-1; TRBD1 aligns across 8 bases. The germline CDR1 and CDR2 sequences are SEHNR and FQNEAQ (reference sequence). The CDR3 has 15 residues. V lost 5 bases and J lost 1; bases outside the gene matches: 6.

This clonotype came up a few times. V is TRBV6-4 and J is TRBJ2-1; 11 bases fit TRBD2. V was pared by 0 bases and J by 12 bases, with 10 bases of the junction left unmatched. The CDR3 covers 16 residues. Per germline, CDR1 MRHNA and CDR2 SNTAGT. The CDR3 DNA is TGTGCCAGCAGTGACTCTGGTCTAGCGGGGGGCTCACGGCAGTTCTTC. Its protein product is CASSDSGLAGGSRQFF.

This clonotype was detected a few times. Sequence at one end of the junction differs from germline and may be a read error. The V call is TRBV28, the J call TRBJ1-5; no definite D call. The CDR3 contains 14 residues. Germline values: CDR1 MDHEN, CDR2 SYDVKM. DNA of the CDR3: TGTGCCACTAAGACCCCGGGCGGCAATCAGCCCCAACATTTT. It codes for CATKTPGGNQPQHF. The variable domain in full, with the rest retrieved from reference TRBV28 and TRBJ1-5, is DVKVTQSSRYLVKRTGEKVFLECVQDMDHENMFWYRQDPGLGLRLIYFSYDVKMKEKGDIPEGYSVSREKKERFSLILESASTNQTSMYLCATKTPGGNQPQHFGDGTRLSIL.

The V call is TRBV5-1, the J call TRBJ1-2; D possibly corresponds to TRBD1 (6 bases). Trimming stripped 4 bases from V and 5 bases from J, with 15 bases between. Germline CDR1 and CDR2: SGHRS and YFSETQ. The CDR3 runs to 14 residues. CDR3 nucleotide sequence: TGCGCCAGCAGCCCGGACAGCAGGTCGTATGGCTACACCTTC. Protein: CASSPDSRSYGYTF.

The chain joins TRBV18 to TRBJ2-2; unclear D gene. The germline V gene has CDR1 KGHSH and CDR2 LQKENI. The CDR3 is made up of 14 amino acids. The V end lost 1 base, the J end lost 1 base, and 4 bases lay between the germline ends. The chain's CDR3 is CASSPQGNTGELFF. Written as DNA, the CDR3 is TGTGCCAGCTCACCACAGGGGAACACCGGGGAGCTGTTTTTT. Based on the CDR3 plus reference TRBV18 and TRBJ2-2, the full variable domain is NAGVMQNPRHLVRRRGQEARLRCSPMKGHSHVYWYRQLPEEGLKFMVYLQKENIIDESGMPKERFSAEFPKEGPSILRIQQVVRGDSAAYFCASSPQGNTGELFFGEGSRLTVL.

The J gene is TRBJ1-2, the V gene TRBV7-9; 8 bases map to TRBD1. CDR3 size: 15 residues. From germline, CDR1 is SEHNR and CDR2 FQNEAQ (reference sequence). With V trimmed by 7 bases and J by 5 bases, 12 bases remained unmatched. The DNA of the CDR3 is TGTGCCAGCATCAATACAGGACAGGGAGGTTATGGCTACACCTTC. Translating it yields CASINTGQGGYGYTF.

This rearrangement joins TRBV2 to TRBJ2-3; the D is unclear. This CDR3 is 15 amino acids long. CDR1 and CDR2 (germline): SNHLY, FYNNEI. Trimming removed 6 bases at V and 2 bases at J, with 15 bases between. Here the CDR3 DNA reads TGTGCCAGCAGGTCAAGGGAAGGGTACACAGATACGCAGTATTTT. Its protein is CASRSREGYTDTQYF.

The V call is TRBV6-1, the J call TRBJ2-7; TRBD1 matches 9 bases. The CDR3 is 17 amino acids. Germline trimming cut 1 base from V and 4 bases from J; bases unmatched to any gene: 11. Germline-derived CDR1 and CDR2 are MNHNS and SASEGT. The CDR3 loop reads CASSEEGQGLPLYEQYF. The CDR3 bases are TGTGCCAGCAGTGAAGAGGGACAGGGACTCCCTTTATACGAGCAGTACTTC.

The V gene is TRBV2, the J gene TRBJ2-3; the match to TRBD1 covers 7 bases. J was trimmed by 3 bases and V by 6 bases; bases with no gene match: 6. This CDR3 comprises 14 residues. Germline CDR1 is SNHLY and CDR2 is FYNNEI. The CDR3 DNA reads as TGTGCCAGCAGATTCGGGACAGATACAGATACGCAGTATTTT. It specifies CASRFGTDTDTQYF.

This clonotype turned up a few times. The chain combines TRBV20-1 with TRBJ2-3, with 10 positions matching TRBD2. Looked up from germline, CDR1 is DFQATT and CDR2 is SNEGSKA (reference sequence). Germline trimming cut 3 bases from V and 5 bases from J; bases unmatched to any gene: 5. The CDR3 spans 14 residues. CDR3 in DNA: TGCAGTGCTAGGGGCGGGACTAGCGAAGATACGCAGTATTTT. It specifies CSARGGTSEDTQYF.

The rearrangement uses TRBV5-6 and TRBJ1-2, with a possible D match to TRBD1 (6 bases). V lost 0 bases, J lost 8 bases, and 14 bases lay in between. Per germline, CDR1 SGHDT and CDR2 YYEEEE. The length of the CDR3 is 14 residues. CDR3 sequence reads: CASSLVSGAGGYTF. The CDR3 DNA sequence: TGTGCCAGCAGCTTGGTTTCGGGGGCGGGCGGCTACACCTTC.

The rearrangement uses TRBV5-5 and TRBJ1-6; D possibly corresponds to TRBD1 (6 bases). Germline V gives CDR1 SGHKS, CDR2 YYEKEE (reference sequence). The CDR3 extends over 15 amino acids. Trimming took 1 base from V and 10 from J, leaving 15 bases between them. This CDR3 is CASSLTTGLGSPLHF. In DNA, the CDR3 is TGTGCCAGCAGCTTGACCACAGGGTTGGGCTCACCCCTCCACTTT.

CDR3 in amino acids: CASSLLTVQETQYF. The CDR3 DNA follows: TGTGCCAGCAGTTTGCTGACAGTCCAAGAGACCCAGTACTTC. The chain is built from TRBV12-3 or TRBV12-4 and TRBJ2-5, with a weak D call TRBD1 (5 bases). Between the trimmed V and J ends, which lost 3 bases and 1 base, there was a span of 9 bases. This CDR3 is 14 amino acids long.